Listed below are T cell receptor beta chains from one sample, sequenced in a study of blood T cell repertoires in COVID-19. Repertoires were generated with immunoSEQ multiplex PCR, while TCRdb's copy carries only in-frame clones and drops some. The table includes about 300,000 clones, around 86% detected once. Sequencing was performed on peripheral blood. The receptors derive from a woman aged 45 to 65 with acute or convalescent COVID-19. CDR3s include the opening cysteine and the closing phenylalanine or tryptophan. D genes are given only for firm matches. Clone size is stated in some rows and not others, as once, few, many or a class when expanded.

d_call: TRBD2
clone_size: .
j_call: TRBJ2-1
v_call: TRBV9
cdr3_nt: TGTGCCAGCAGCGCTCACTCGGGACTAGCGGGAGCGGAGCAGTTCTTC
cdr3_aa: CASSAHSGLAGAEQFF

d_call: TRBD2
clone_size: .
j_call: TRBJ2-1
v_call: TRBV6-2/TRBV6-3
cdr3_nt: TGTGCCAGCAGCGGACTAGCGGGAGTAAGCTACAATGAGCAGTTCTTC
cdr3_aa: CASSGLAGVSYNEQFF

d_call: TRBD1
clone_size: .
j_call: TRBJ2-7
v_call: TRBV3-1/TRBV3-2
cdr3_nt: TGTGCCAGCAGCCTAACCGGGACAGGGAGGAACGAGCAGTACTTC
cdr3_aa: CASSLTGTGRNEQYF

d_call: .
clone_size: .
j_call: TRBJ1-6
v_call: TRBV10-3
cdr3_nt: TGTGCCATCAGTGAGTCTGGGAGCTCCTATAATTCACCCCTCCACTTT
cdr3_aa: CAISESGSSYNSPLHF

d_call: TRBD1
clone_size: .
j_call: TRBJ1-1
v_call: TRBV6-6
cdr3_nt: TGTGCCAGCAGTCGACAGGGTAGGTTTGCTGAAGCTTTCTTT
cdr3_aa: CASSRQGRFAEAFF

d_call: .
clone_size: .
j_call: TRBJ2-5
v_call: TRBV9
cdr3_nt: TGTGCCAGCAGCGTAGGCGGCTATCAAGAGACCCAGTACTTC
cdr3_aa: CASSVGGYQETQYF

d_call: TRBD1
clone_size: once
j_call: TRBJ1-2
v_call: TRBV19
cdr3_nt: TGTGCCAGTAGTATGCAGGGGGCGATCACTAACTATGGCTACACCTTC
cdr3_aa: CASSMQGAITNYGYTF

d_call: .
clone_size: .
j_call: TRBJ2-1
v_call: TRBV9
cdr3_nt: TGTGCCAGCAGCGCAGCAGGGTCTCCGAGCTCCTACAATGAGCAGTTCTTC
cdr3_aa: CASSAAGSPSSYNEQFF

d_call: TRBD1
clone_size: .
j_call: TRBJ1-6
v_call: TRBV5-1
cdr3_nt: TGCGCCAGCAGCTCCGCCCCACAGGGGGCGAATTCACCCCTCCACTTT
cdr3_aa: CASSSAPQGANSPLHF

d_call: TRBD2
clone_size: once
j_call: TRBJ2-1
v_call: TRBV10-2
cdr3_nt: TGCGCCAGCAGTGATCAACTAGCGGGAGAGGTTGAGCAGTTCTTC
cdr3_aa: CASSDQLAGEVEQFF

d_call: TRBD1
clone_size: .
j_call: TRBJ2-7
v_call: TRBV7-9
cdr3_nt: TGTGCCAGCAGCTTACCCCGACAGGGGGCGAACTACGAGCAGTACTTC
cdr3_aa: CASSLPRQGANYEQYF

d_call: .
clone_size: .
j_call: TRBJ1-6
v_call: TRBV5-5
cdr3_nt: TGTGCCAGCAGCTTGAGGGAAGGGGATAATTCACCCCTCCACTTT
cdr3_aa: CASSLREGDNSPLHF

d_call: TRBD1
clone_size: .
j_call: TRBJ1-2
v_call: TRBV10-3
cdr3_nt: TGTGCCATCAGTGACCACGGGACAGTATACTATGGCTACACCTTC
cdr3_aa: CAISDHGTVYYGYTF

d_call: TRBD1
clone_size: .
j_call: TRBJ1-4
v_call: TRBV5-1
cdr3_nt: TGCGCCAGCAGGGGTTCGGGGACAGGGGTGGAAAAACTGTTTTTT
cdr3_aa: CASRGSGTGVEKLFF

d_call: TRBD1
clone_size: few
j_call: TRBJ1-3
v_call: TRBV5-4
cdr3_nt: TGTGCCAGCAGCTTGCAGGGGGCTGGAAACACCATATATTTT
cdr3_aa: CASSLQGAGNTIYF

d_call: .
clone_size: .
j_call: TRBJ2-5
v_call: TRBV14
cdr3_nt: TGTGCCAGCAGCCAAGCAGGGGAGACCCAGTACTTC
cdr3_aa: CASSQAGETQYF

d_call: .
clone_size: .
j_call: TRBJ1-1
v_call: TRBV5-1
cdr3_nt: TGCGCCAGCAGCTTGGGCAGGCCAAACACTGAAGCTTTCTTT
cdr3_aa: CASSLGRPNTEAFF

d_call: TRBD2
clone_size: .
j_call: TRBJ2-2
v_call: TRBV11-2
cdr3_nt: TGTGCCAGCAGCTTTACTAGCGGGTCCCCCGGGGAGCTGTTTTTT
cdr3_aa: CASSFTSGSPGELFF

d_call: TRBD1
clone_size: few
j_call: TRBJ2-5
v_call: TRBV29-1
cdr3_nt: TGCAGCGTTGGTAGGGGGCAAAGGGAGACCCAGTACTTC
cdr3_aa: CSVGRGQRETQYF

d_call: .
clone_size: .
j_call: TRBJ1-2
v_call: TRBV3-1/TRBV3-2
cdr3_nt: TGTGCCAGCAGCCAAGATGGCCCGGCGGTCTATGGCTACACCTTC
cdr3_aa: CASSQDGPAVYGYTF

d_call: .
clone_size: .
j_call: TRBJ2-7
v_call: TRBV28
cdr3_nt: TGTGTCGTGGCCCAGGGGTCCAACGAGCAGTACTTC
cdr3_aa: CVVAQGSNEQYF

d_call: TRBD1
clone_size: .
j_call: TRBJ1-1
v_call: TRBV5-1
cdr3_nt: TGCGCCAGCAGCTTGGAGGGGACAGTTTCGAGCACTGAAGCTTTCTTT
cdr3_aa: CASSLEGTVSSTEAFF

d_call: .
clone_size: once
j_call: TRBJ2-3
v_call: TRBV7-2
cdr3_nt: TGTGCCAGCAGCATGGGCATGGGTACGCAGTATTTT
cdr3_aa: CASSMGMGTQYF

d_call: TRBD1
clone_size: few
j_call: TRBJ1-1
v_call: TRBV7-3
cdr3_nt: TGTGCCAGCAGCTTGGGACAGGGCTCCACTGAAGCTTTCTTT
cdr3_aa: CASSLGQGSTEAFF

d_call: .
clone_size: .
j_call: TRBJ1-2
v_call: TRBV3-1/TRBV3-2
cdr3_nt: TGTGCCAGTACAACAGGGAGCTATGGCTACACCTTC
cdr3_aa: CASTTGSYGYTF

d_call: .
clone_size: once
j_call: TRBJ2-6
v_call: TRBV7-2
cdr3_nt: TGTGCCAGCAGCTTTGCAGGTGGGGCCAACGTCCTGACTTTC
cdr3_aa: CASSFAGGANVLTF

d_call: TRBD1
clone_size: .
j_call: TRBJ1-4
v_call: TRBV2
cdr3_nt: TGTGCCAGCAGTAGGGACAGGGCTGAAAAACTGTTTTTT
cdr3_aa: CASSRDRAEKLFF

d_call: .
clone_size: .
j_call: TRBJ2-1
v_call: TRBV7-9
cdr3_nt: TGTGCCAGCAGCTTATCCGACTCCCCCACACGGGAGCAGTTCTTC
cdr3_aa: CASSLSDSPTREQFF

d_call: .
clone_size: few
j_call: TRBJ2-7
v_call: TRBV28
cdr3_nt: TGTGCCAGCAACTCGGAGGGGCCGTACGAGCAGTACTTC
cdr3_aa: CASNSEGPYEQYF

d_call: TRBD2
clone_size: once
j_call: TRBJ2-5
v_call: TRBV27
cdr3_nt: TGTGCCAGCACGCGGGAGGTTGGGGAGACCCAGTACTTC
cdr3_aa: CASTREVGETQYF

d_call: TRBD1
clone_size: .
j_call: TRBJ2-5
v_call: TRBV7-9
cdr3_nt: TGTGCCAGCAGAACAGGGGCTCGGGAGACCCAGTACTTC
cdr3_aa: CASRTGARETQYF

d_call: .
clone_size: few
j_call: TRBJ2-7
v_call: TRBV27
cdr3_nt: TGTGCCAGCATCAGAGCGGGTGACTCCTACGAGCAGTACTTC
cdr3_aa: CASIRAGDSYEQYF

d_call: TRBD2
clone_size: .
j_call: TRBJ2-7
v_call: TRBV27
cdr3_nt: TGTGCCAGCAGTGCAACCTCCGGGACTAGCGTGAACGAGCAGTACTTC
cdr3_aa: CASSATSGTSVNEQYF

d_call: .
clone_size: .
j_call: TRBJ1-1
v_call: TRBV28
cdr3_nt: TGTGCCAGCAGTTTACGGGCTCGCGGGATTGAAGCTTTCTTT
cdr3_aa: CASSLRARGIEAFF

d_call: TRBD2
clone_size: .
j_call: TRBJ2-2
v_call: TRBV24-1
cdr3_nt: TGTGCCACCAGTGATTCGCTGACTAGCGGGGACACCGGGGAGCTGTTTTTT
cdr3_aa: CATSDSLTSGDTGELFF

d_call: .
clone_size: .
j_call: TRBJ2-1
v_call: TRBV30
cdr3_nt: TGTGCCCGGGAAGAGACACTCAGGGGGCTAGCGGGACCATTTACCTCCTACAATGAGCAGTTCTTC
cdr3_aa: CAREETLRGLAGPFTSYNEQFF

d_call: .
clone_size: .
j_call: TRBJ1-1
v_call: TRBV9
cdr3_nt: TGTGCCAGCAGCGTACTCCCGAGGAACACTGAAGCTTTCTTT
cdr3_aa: CASSVLPRNTEAFF

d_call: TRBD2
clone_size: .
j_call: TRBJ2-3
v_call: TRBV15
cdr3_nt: TGTGCCACCAGCAGAGAACTAGCGGGAGTGACAGATACGCAGTATTTT
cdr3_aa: CATSRELAGVTDTQYF

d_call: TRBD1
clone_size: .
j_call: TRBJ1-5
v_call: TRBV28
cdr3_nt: TGTGCCAGCAGTTTCACGCCTACAGGGGTCAATCAGCCCCAGCATTTT
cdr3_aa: CASSFTPTGVNQPQHF

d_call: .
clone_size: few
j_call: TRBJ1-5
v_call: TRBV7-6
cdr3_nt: TGTGCCAGCAGCCCGTCGGCGGGTCAGCCCCAGCATTTT
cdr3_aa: CASSPSAGQPQHF

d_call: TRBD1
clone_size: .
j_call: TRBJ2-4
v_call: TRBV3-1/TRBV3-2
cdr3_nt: TGTGCCAGCAGCCAAGGACCGGGACAGGGACAGTACTTC
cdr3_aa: CASSQGPGQGQYF

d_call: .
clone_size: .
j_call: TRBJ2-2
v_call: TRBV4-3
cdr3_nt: TGCGCCAGCAGCCAAGATCCCCCCGGGGGCGGGAGAACCGGGGAGCTGTTTTTT
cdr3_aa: CASSQDPPGGGRTGELFF

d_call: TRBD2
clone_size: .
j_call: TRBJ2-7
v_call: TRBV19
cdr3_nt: TGTGCCAGTAGTAGGCGTAGCGGGAGCTCCTACGAGCAGTACTTC
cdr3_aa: CASSRRSGSSYEQYF

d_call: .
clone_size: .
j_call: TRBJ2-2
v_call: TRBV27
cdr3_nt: TGTGCCAGTGCAGTCCCCCCGAACACCGGGGAGCTGTTTTTT
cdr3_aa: CASAVPPNTGELFF

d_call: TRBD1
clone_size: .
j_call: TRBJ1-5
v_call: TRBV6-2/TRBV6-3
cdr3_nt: TGTGCCAGCAGTAACCCAAGGACAGGGGATCAGCCCCAGCATTTT
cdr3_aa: CASSNPRTGDQPQHF

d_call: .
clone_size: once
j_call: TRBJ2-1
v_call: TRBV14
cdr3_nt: TGTGCCAGCAGCCAAGGGATCCGTACGGGTGAGCAGTTCTTC
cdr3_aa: CASSQGIRTGEQFF

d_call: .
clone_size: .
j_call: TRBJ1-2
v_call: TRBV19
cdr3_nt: TGTGCCAGTAGTGCTACCGGGACAACTGGGGGCTACACCTTC
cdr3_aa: CASSATGTTGGYTF

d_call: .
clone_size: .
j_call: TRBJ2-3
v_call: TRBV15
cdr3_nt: TGTGCCACCAGCAGAGATTTTAGGGAGACGGTCTTCACAGATACGCAGTATTTT
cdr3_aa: CATSRDFRETVFTDTQYF

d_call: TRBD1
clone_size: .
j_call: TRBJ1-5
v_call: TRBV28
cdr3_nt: TGTGCCAGCAGCGGGGGGGACAGGGCTAATCAGCCCCAGCATTTT
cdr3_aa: CASSGGDRANQPQHF

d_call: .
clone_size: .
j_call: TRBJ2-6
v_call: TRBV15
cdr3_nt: TGTGCCACCAGCAGAGATCGGGGTTCAGGGGCCAACGTCCTGACTTTC
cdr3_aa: CATSRDRGSGANVLTF

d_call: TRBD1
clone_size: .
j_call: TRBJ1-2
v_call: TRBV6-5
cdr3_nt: TGTGCCAGCAGAGGACAGGATTGGCACTATGGCTACACCTTC
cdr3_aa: CASRGQDWHYGYTF

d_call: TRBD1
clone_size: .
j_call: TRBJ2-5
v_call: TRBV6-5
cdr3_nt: TGTGCCAGCAGTTGGGACAGAGAAGAGACCCAGTACTTC
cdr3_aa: CASSWDREETQYF

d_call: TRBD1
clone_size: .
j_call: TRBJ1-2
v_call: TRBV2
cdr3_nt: TGTGCCAGCACCATGGGTGGCAGGGGGAACTATGGCTACACCTTC
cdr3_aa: CASTMGGRGNYGYTF

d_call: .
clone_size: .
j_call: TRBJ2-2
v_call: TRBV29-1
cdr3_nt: TGCAGCGTTGAAGAGGGACAACTTTCCGGGGAGCTGTTTTTT
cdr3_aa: CSVEEGQLSGELFF

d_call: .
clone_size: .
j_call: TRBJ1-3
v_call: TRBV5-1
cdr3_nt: TGCGCCAGCAGCACCGGGGGAAACTCTGGAAACACCATATATTTT
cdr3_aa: CASSTGGNSGNTIYF

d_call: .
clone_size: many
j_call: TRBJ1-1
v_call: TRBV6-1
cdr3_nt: TGTGCCAGCAGTGAATGGGCAGGAGCTTTCTTT
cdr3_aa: CASSEWAGAFF